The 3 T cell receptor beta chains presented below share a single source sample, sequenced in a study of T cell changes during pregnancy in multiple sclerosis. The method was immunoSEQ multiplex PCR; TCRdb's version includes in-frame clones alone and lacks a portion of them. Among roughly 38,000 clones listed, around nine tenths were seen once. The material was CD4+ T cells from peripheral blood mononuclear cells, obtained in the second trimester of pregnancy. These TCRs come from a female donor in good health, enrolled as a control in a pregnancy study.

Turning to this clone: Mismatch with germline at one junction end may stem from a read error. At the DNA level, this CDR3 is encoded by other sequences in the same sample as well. CDR3 DNA: TGTGCCAGCAGCTTACAGGGGGACACTGAGGCTTTCTTT. The encoded protein is CASSLQGDTEAFF. The V and J genes are TRBV7-9 and TRBJ1-1; 7 nucleotides match TRBD1. The CDR3 contains 13 residues. CDR1 and CDR2 from the germline V gene are SEHNR and FQNEAQ (reference sequence).

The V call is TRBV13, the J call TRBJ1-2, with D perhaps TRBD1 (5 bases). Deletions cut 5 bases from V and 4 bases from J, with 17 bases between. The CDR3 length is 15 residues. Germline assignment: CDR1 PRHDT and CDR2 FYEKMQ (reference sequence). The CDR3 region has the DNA TGTGCCAGCAGCGCAGGGTCTTCCCACCGCTATGGCTACACCTTC. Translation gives CASSAGSSHRYGYTF.

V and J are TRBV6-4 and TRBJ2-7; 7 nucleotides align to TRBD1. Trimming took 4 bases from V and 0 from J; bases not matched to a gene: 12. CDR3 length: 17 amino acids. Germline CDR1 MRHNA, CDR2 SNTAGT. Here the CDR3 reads CASSGALGTAYSYEQYF. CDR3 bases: TGTGCCAGCAGTGGGGCTCTGGGGACAGCCTACTCCTACGAGCAGTACTTC.